The 25 T cell receptor beta chains below all came from one sample that was sequenced in a study of identical twins. TCRdb re-called the 5' RACE reads through MiXCR, storing one row per CDR3 protein. The data hold some 900,000 distinct CDR3 sequences, with about 12% observed a single time. The sample was also reused in another study, on yellow fever vaccine responses in identical twins.

The sequenced material came from PBMCs. The receptors were gathered from a woman younger than 30 in good health.

This clonotype appeared a few times. This chain joins TRBV28 and TRBJ2-4, with D possibly TRBD1 on 6 matching bases. Per germline, CDR1 MDHEN and CDR2 SYDVKM. The CDR3 length is 13 residues. Trimming took 5 bases from V and 7 from J, leaving 12 bases between them. Here the CDR3 reads CASSLQGLNIQYF. Here the CDR3 DNA reads TGTGCCAGCAGTCTACAGGGTTTGAACATTCAGTACTTC.

In regard to this clonotype: Mismatch with germline at one junction end may stem from a read error. The CDR3 spells CASTLSPTSGSTDTQYF. CDR3 coding DNA: TGCGCCAGCACCTTGAGCCCGACTAGCGGAAGCACAGATACGCAGTATTTT. This sequence joins TRBV5-1 and TRBJ2-3, with 9 positions matching TRBD2. CDR3 length: 17 amino acids. The germline V gene has CDR1 SGHRS and CDR2 YFSETQ.

This clonotype was detected only a few times. The chain joins TRBV6-1 to TRBJ2-1; 10 bases match TRBD2. Germline CDR1 and CDR2: MNHNS and SASEGT. The trim removed 6 bases at V and 3 bases at J, leaving 17 bases unmatched. The CDR3 runs to 19 residues. CDR3 sequence: CASSQTRPWASGGYNEQFF. The CDR3 DNA reads TGTGCCAGCAGCCAAACCCGCCCTTGGGCTAGCGGGGGCTACAATGAGCAGTTCTTC.

This clonotype was counted only a few times. The V gene is TRBV20-1, the J gene TRBJ1-1; D remains unclear. The germline gives CDR1 DFQATT, CDR2 SNEGSKA (reference sequence). CDR3 size: 14 residues. Deletions cut 1 base from V and 1 base from J, with 10 bases between. The CDR3 region is CSARVVQQNTEAFF. Written as DNA, the CDR3 is TGCAGTGCTAGAGTAGTCCAGCAGAACACTGAAGCTTTCTTT.

The CDR3 protein is CASSQVSKPNTEAFF. CDR3 in DNA: TGCGCCAGCAGCCAAGTGAGCAAGCCGAACACTGAAGCTTTCTTT. The chain has TRBV4-1 and TRBJ1-1; no clear D. Looked up from germline, CDR1 is MGHRA and CDR2 is YSYEKL. CDR3 length: 15 residues. V was cut by 1 base and J by 1 base, with 10 bases left in between.

There are a few counts of this clonotype. The chain employs TRBV28 and TRBJ2-2; the D call may be TRBD1 or TRBD2 (6 bases each). CDR3 length: 15 residues. Trimming left V 7 bases short and J 3 bases short, with 15 bases between. The V gene's germline CDR1 is MDHEN and CDR2 SYDVKM. The CDR3 is CASTLGGSDTGELFF. Here the CDR3 DNA reads TGTGCCAGCACCCTAGGGGGGTCGGACACCGGGGAGCTGTTTTTT.

The chain carries TRBV7-9 and TRBJ2-5, with 7 nucleotides matching TRBD2. The CDR3 extends over 15 amino acids. Germline V gene sequence: CDR1 SEHNR, CDR2 FQNEAQ (reference sequence). The V and J ends lost 1 base and 3 bases, in that order; junction bases with no gene match: 5. The CDR3: CASSLGGGSEETQYF. The DNA of the CDR3 is TGTGCCAGCAGCTTAGGTGGCGGGAGTGAAGAGACCCAGTACTTC.

CDR3 in amino acids: CASSQGSQVSNQPQHF. DNA for the CDR3: TGTGCCAGCAGCCAAGGGTCTCAGGTTAGCAATCAGCCCCAGCATTTT. The chain links TRBV3-1 to TRBJ1-5; D gene uncertain. CDR3 length: 16 amino acids. Germline V gene sequence: CDR1 LGHDT, CDR2 YNNKEL (reference sequence). Trimming took 1 base from V and 0 from J, leaving 10 bases between them.

This clonotype was seen only a few times. The rearrangement uses TRBV5-6 and TRBJ1-1, with D possibly being TRBD1 (5 bases). The CDR3 totals 13 residues. V was pared by 3 bases and J by 8 bases, with 14 bases between. Looked up from germline, CDR1 is SGHDT and CDR2 is YYEEEE. In nucleotides, the CDR3 is TGTGCCAGCAGCTCCCAGGTCGGGGGGGAAGCTTTCTTT. Its translation is CASSSQVGGEAFF.

The chain carries TRBV6-4 and TRBJ1-2, with 8 bases that match TRBD1. Germline assignment: CDR1 MRHNA and CDR2 SNTAGT. The J segment lost 4 bases and the V segment lost 5 bases, leaving 24 bases of the junction unmatched. This CDR3 contains 20 residues. CDR3 residues: CASSRPSLGQGTTPVYGYTF. The CDR3 DNA sequence: TGTGCCAGCAGTCGACCTAGTCTCGGACAGGGTACGACCCCCGTCTATGGCTACACCTTC.

This clonotype was seen a handful of times. J is TRBJ1-1 and V is TRBV7-9; D unclear. The CDR3 extends over 16 amino acids. Deletions cut 5 bases from V and 8 bases from J, with 24 bases between. Looked up from germline, CDR1 is SEHNR and CDR2 is FQNEAQ (reference sequence). CDR3 in DNA: TGTGCCAGCAGCCCCCGCACCGCAGAGTTTGCCGAAGAAGCTTTCTTT. It specifies CASSPRTAEFAEEAFF.

This clonotype appeared a few times. The chain uses TRBV10-3 and TRBJ1-4; D is unclear. The CDR3 totals 13 residues. Germline V gene sequence: CDR1 ENHRY, CDR2 SYGVKD. Trimming removed 4 bases from V and 2 bases from J, with 5 bases in between. For the CDR3, the DNA is TGTGCCATCAGTGGTGGGACTAATGAAAAACTGTTTTTT. As protein: CAISGGTNEKLFF.

The chain carries TRBV5-6 and TRBJ2-3; the D gene could be TRBD1 or TRBD2 (5 bases each). Trimming shortened V by 5 bases and J by 2 bases, and 21 bases separated the two germline ends. The CDR3 has 17 residues. From germline, CDR1 is SGHDT and CDR2 YYEEEE. For the CDR3, the DNA is TGTGCCAGCAGTTTTGTGGCGATGGGGACCACCACAGATACGCAGTATTTT. It specifies CASSFVAMGTTTDTQYF.

The V call is TRBV5-1, the J call TRBJ2-5; TRBD2 might be the D (6 bases). Trimming left V 0 bases short and J 2 bases short, with 11 bases between. Germline CDR1 SGHRS, CDR2 YFSETQ. CDR3 length: 15 residues. For the CDR3, the DNA is TGCGCCAGCAGCTTGGAGCGCGGGGCACAAGAGACCCAGTACTTC. Its protein is CASSLERGAQETQYF.

The genes are TRBV12-3 or TRBV12-4 and TRBJ1-1; no clear D. The CDR3 has 14 residues. The V gene lost 4 bases and the J gene lost 1 base, with 10 bases spanning the gap. The CDR3: CASSYGRRNTEAFF. CDR3 nucleotides: TGTGCCAGCAGTTACGGACGCCGGAACACTGAAGCTTTCTTT.

The sample holds many counts of this clonotype. The genes are TRBV6-1 and TRBJ2-2; no clear D gene. In germline, CDR1 is MNHNS, CDR2 SASEGT. This CDR3 spans 13 amino acids. Trimming took off 7 bases at V and 3 bases at J, with 9 bases between the two ends. CDR3: CASTFGYTGELFF. For the CDR3, the DNA is TGTGCCAGCACCTTTGGGTACACCGGGGAGCTGTTTTTT.

This rearrangement joins TRBV14 to TRBJ2-2; 7 nucleotides agree with TRBD1. The trim removed 1 base at V and 0 bases at J, leaving 26 bases unmatched. Germline-derived CDR1 and CDR2 are SGHDN and FVKESK. The CDR3 contains 24 residues. DNA of the CDR3: TGTGCCAGCAGCCAAGCGGGCAGGGGGAATAACCAAAGACAAACCCAAACGAACACCGGGGAGCTGTTTTTT. This encodes CASSQAGRGNNQRQTQTNTGELFF.

The chain joins TRBV4-1 to TRBJ2-7; maybe TRBD2 (6 bases). Germline V gives CDR1 MGHRA, CDR2 YSYEKL. V was clipped by 3 bases and J by 2 bases, with 14 bases between them. The CDR3 spans 15 residues. CDR3 residues: CASSHPPAGTYEQYF. In nucleotides, the CDR3 is TGCGCCAGCAGCCACCCGCCAGCGGGCACCTACGAGCAGTACTTC.

This clonotype was recorded a few times. The junction departs from germline at one end; a sequencing error may be responsible. The genes are TRBV12-3 or TRBV12-4 and TRBJ2-7, with D tentatively TRBD1 (6 bases). The CDR3 runs to 15 residues. DNA of the CDR3: TGTGCCAGCAGTTGCCTTGACAGGCCCTCCTGCGAGCAGTACTTC. As protein: CASSCLDRPSCEQYF.

This clonotype was counted at least ten times. This chain uses TRBV5-1 with TRBJ1-5; no firm D call. CDR3 length: 14 amino acids. The germline CDR1 and CDR2 sequences are SGHRS and YFSETQ. With 0 bases removed from V and 1 base from J, the gap between germline ends came to 5 bases. The CDR3 protein is CASSLDQSNQPQHF. Here the CDR3 DNA reads TGCGCCAGCAGCTTGGATCAGAGCAATCAGCCCCAGCATTTT.

This sequence joins TRBV7-3 and TRBJ2-7; D not certain. This CDR3 has 18 residues. V was pared by 3 bases and J by 3 bases, with 24 bases between. Germline values: CDR1 SGHTA, CDR2 FQGTGA. Written as DNA, the CDR3 is TGTGCCAGCAGCTTCCGCAACGCAGGTTCCCTTTGGGGCTACGAGCAGTACTTC. Translating gives CASSFRNAGSLWGYEQYF.

The sample holds a few counts of this clonotype. The V call is TRBV9, the J call TRBJ2-3; possibly TRBD1 for D (5 bases). The V and J ends lost 0 bases and 0 bases respectively, with 5 bases between them. The CDR3 is made up of 14 amino acids. Germline assignment: CDR1 SGDLS and CDR2 YYNGEE. CDR3 residues: CASSVEGSTDTQYF. The CDR3 coding sequence is TGTGCCAGCAGCGTAGAGGGGAGCACAGATACGCAGTATTTT.

The chain has TRBV20-1 and TRBJ2-1; perhaps TRBD2 as D (6 bases). Germline V CDR1 and CDR2: DFQATT, SNEGSKA (reference sequence). V gave up 3 bases and J gave up 0 bases, with 15 bases separating them. The CDR3 has 16 residues. This chain's CDR3 is CSASLSGPSSYNEQFF. CDR3 sequence (DNA): TGCAGTGCTAGCCTCAGCGGGCCCAGCTCCTACAATGAGCAGTTCTTC.

V is TRBV20-1 and J is TRBJ2-2, with D perhaps matching TRBD2 (6 bases). V gave up 3 bases and J gave up 6 bases, with 17 bases separating them. The length of the CDR3 is 15 residues. Germline CDR1 is DFQATT and CDR2 is SNEGSKA (reference sequence). The CDR3 nucleotides read TGCAGTGCTAGGTCCGGCGGGAAGAGTGCCGGGGAGCTGTTTTTT. It yields the protein CSARSGGKSAGELFF.

This clonotype was observed a few times. The genes are TRBV7-9 and TRBJ2-2; perhaps TRBD1 as D (6 bases). This CDR3 has 16 residues. CDR1 SEHNR and CDR2 FQNEAQ come from the germline V gene (reference sequence). V lost 4 bases and J lost 1, with 13 bases in between. The CDR3 sequence is CASSSPRGRNTGELFF. As DNA, the CDR3 is TGTGCCAGCAGCTCACCGAGGGGGAGGAACACCGGGGAGCTGTTTTTT.